These 26 T cell receptor beta chains came from one sample sequenced in a study of OX40 agonist ivuxolimab in advanced cancers. Receptor amplification or capture employed the immunoSEQ multiplex PCR assay. As stored in TCRdb, this immuneACCESS dataset retains in-frame rearrangements with V and J assigned. A fraction of the clones does not appear; measured against another copy, unresolved V genes explain less than half of the discrepancy, and the remainder lacks a known reason. The sample yields around 84,000 clones; roughly 80% were counted once. 7.3% of the sample lies in the top ten. Material: CD4+ or CD8+ T cells sorted from blood, obtained in a trial of the OX40 agonist ivuxolimab. The source of these receptors is an adult with an advanced solid tumor such as melanoma, head and neck, liver or kidney cancer.

V gene TRBV6-6 combines with J gene TRBJ2-5; TRBD2 might be the D (5 bases). V was trimmed by 2 bases and J by 2 bases, leaving 9 bases between them. The CDR3 runs 14 residues. Germline V lookup: CDR1 MNHNY, CDR2 SVGAGI (reference sequence). The CDR3, as DNA: TGTGCCAGCAGTTACGATGGGAGACAAGAGACCCAGTACTTC. It translates to CASSYDGRQETQYF.

This chain links TRBV5-1 with TRBJ2-1; TRBD2 agrees at 9 bases. V trimming: 4 bases; J trimming: 9 bases; junction bases outside the gene matches: 11. The CDR3 runs to 15 residues. Germline V gene lookup returns CDR1 SGHRS and CDR2 YFSETQ. This CDR3 is CASSRALAGKGEQFF. CDR3 DNA: TGCGCCAGCAGCCGGGCCCTAGCGGGAAAGGGTGAGCAGTTCTTC.

V is TRBV7-9 and J is TRBJ1-1, with TRBD1 as a possible D gene (5 bases). V was trimmed by 5 bases and J by 1 base, leaving 17 bases between them. The CDR3 covers 16 residues. Germline CDR1 SEHNR, CDR2 FQNEAQ (reference sequence). CDR3 sequence: CASSTRRSGGNTEAFF. The CDR3 DNA sequence: TGTGCCAGCAGCACCCGAAGATCCGGGGGGAACACTGAAGCTTTCTTT.

This chain uses TRBV7-2 with TRBJ1-1, with D unresolved. Per the germline V gene, CDR1 is SGHTA and CDR2 is FQGNSA. V lost 2 bases, J lost 1 base, and 5 bases lay in between. The CDR3 runs 13 residues. The CDR3 nucleotides are TGTGCCAGCAGCTTAAACAGGAACACTGAAGCTTTCTTT. Amino acid sequence: CASSLNRNTEAFF.

The J gene is TRBJ1-2, the V gene TRBV21-1. TRBV21-1 is a documented pseudogene. The CDR3 sequence is 17 residues long. CDR3 residues: CASSKRDRGERNYGYTF. The DNA of the CDR3 is TGTGCCAGCAGCAAAAGAGATAGGGGGGAAAGAAACTATGGCTACACCTTC.

This chain uses TRBV4-1 with TRBJ1-1; no clear D gene. V was clipped by 1 base and J by 6 bases, with 6 bases between them. In germline, CDR1 is MGHRA, CDR2 YSYEKL. The CDR3 spans 12 residues. CDR3 bases: TGCGCCAGCAGCCAAGGTGGATCTGAAGCTTTCTTT. Encoded protein: CASSQGGSEAFF.

The sample holds one count of this clone. The rearrangement links TRBV29-1 to TRBJ1-6; no clear D. This CDR3 contains 13 residues. Germline V gene sequence: CDR1 SQVTM, CDR2 ANQGSEA. V was pared by 6 bases and J by 0 bases, with 6 bases between. CDR3 loop: CSVSNSYNSPLHF. The CDR3 coding sequence is TGCAGCGTGAGCAACTCCTATAATTCACCCCTCCACTTT.

This clone was counted only a few times. The chain recombines TRBV7-2 with TRBJ2-5; the match to TRBD1 covers 7 bases. The CDR3 sequence is 15 residues long. CDR1 is SGHTA, CDR2 FQGNSA, per germline. Unmatched junction bases numbered 13, after V lost 7 bases and J lost 5 bases. The CDR3 region has the DNA TGTGCCAGCACTCTCGGGACAGCTAGGAGGGAGACCCAGTACTTC. Amino acid sequence: CASTLGTARRETQYF.

The J gene is TRBJ2-1, the V gene TRBV19; 13 bases map to TRBD2. The junction had 11 bases not matched to a gene; V was cut back by 11 bases and J by 7 bases. The CDR3 consists of 15 residues. Germline V gene data show CDR1 as LNHDA and CDR2 as SQIVND (reference sequence). Here the CDR3 DNA reads TGTGCCTCAATCCCCGGGACTAGCGGGGTGAATGAGCAGTTCTTC. This gives the protein CASIPGTSGVNEQFF.

The chain links TRBV2 to TRBJ1-2, with D possibly TRBD1 on 5 matching bases. Trimming removed 3 bases from V and 6 bases from J, with 14 bases in between. The germline CDR1 and CDR2 sequences are SNHLY and FYNNEI. This CDR3 is 14 amino acids long. The CDR3 coding sequence is TGTGCCAGCAGTGATTGGAGAGGGGTCGATGGCTACACCTTC. It translates to CASSDWRGVDGYTF.

The V and J genes are TRBV19 and TRBJ2-5, with TRBD1 identical over 8 bases. The germline V gene has CDR1 LNHDA and CDR2 SQIVND (reference sequence). The CDR3 totals 13 residues. The J segment lost 9 bases and the V segment lost 3 bases, leaving 6 bases of the junction unmatched. CDR3: CASSIQDRESQYF. CDR3 sequence (DNA): TGTGCCAGTAGTATCCAGGACAGGGAATCCCAGTACTTC.

The rearrangement links TRBV6-6 to TRBJ1-6; possible D gene TRBD1, 5 bases. Germline CDR1 and CDR2: MNHNY and SVGAGI (reference sequence). CDR3 size: 14 residues. Trimming removed 7 bases from V and 10 bases from J, with 17 bases in between. CDR3 nucleotide sequence: TGTGCCAGCAAGGCAGAGGGGTTCTTATCACCCCTCCACTTT. Residues: CASKAEGFLSPLHF.

The table lists this clone with a few counts. The chain is built from TRBV6-6 and TRBJ1-6; 11 bases agree with TRBD1. The CDR3 runs to 15 residues. Trimming cost V 4 bases and J 7 bases; bases outside gene matches: 3. CDR1 and CDR2 (germline): MNHNY, SVGAGI (reference sequence). CDR3 nucleotide sequence: TGTGCCAGCAGTTCCAGGGACAGGGGGAATTCACCCCTCCACTTT. Encoded protein: CASSSRDRGNSPLHF.

Only one count was recorded for this clone. CDR3 protein: CATHSGAYEQYF. CDR3 nucleotide sequence: TGTGCCACCCATAGCGGGGCCTACGAGCAGTACTTC. This chain uses TRBV6-6 with TRBJ2-7, with 8 bases fitting TRBD2. The CDR3 contains 12 residues. The germline V gene has CDR1 MNHNY and CDR2 SVGAGI (reference sequence). Trimming cost V 10 bases and J 2 bases; bases outside gene matches: 4.

The DNA for the CDR3 is TGTGCCAGCAGTGGTCAGTGGGGTCCGGATACGCAGTATTTT. As protein: CASSGQWGPDTQYF. The V and J genes are TRBV2 and TRBJ2-3; D gene uncertain. The CDR3 length is 14 residues. CDR1 is SNHLY, CDR2 FYNNEI, per germline. V shed 4 bases and J shed 6 bases, with 14 bases lying between them. Combining the CDR3 with reference TRBV2 and TRBJ2-3 gives the whole variable domain EPEVTQTPSHQVTQMGQEVILRCVPISNHLYFYWYRQILGQKVEFLVSFYNNEISEKSEIFDDQFSVERPDGSNFTLKIRSTKLEDSAMYFCASSGQWGPDTQYFGPGTRLTVL.

The chain carries TRBV5-1 and TRBJ2-2, with D unresolved. Germline loops: CDR1 SGHRS, CDR2 YFSETQ. The CDR3 sequence is 15 residues long. The V and J ends lost 2 bases and 4 bases respectively, with 12 bases between them. The DNA of the CDR3 is TGCGCCAGCAGCTTCGAACCACCCTCCACCGGGGAGCTGTTTTTT. It is translated as CASSFEPPSTGELFF.

This clone was picked up one time. The chain links TRBV14 to TRBJ1-1, with D hard to call. Germline lookup yields CDR1 SGHDN and CDR2 FVKESK. CDR3 length: 13 amino acids. Deletions cut 3 bases from V and 5 bases from J, with 10 bases between. CDR3 amino acids: CASSQYTATEAFF. In nucleotides, the CDR3 is TGTGCCAGCAGCCAGTACACTGCGACTGAAGCTTTCTTT. Full variable domain (missing parts from reference TRBV14 and TRBJ1-1): EAGVTQFPSHSVIEKGQTVTLRCDPISGHDNLYWYRRVMGKEIKFLLHFVKESKQDESGMPNNRFLAERTGGTYSTLKVQPAELEDSGVYFCASSQYTATEAFFGQGTRLTVV.

This clone was recorded a few times. The chain employs TRBV30 and TRBJ1-4; D might be TRBD1 (6 bases). This CDR3 contains 14 residues. Germline CDR1 is GTSNPN and CDR2 is SVGIG (reference sequence). V lost 3 bases and J lost 4, with 12 bases in between. The CDR3 bases are TGTGCCTGGAGGAGACAGGCATATAATGAAAAACTGTTTTTT. Translating it yields CAWRRQAYNEKLFF.

The chain uses TRBV4-3 and TRBJ1-1, with 9 bases aligning to TRBD1. Germline CDR1 LGHNA, CDR2 YSLEER. V trimming: 2 bases; J trimming: 5 bases; junction bases outside the gene matches: 6. The CDR3 is made up of 15 amino acids. The CDR3 protein is CASSQTGTGNTEAFF. In DNA form, the CDR3 reads TGCGCCAGCAGCCAAACCGGGACAGGGAATACTGAAGCTTTCTTT.

The J gene is TRBJ2-6, the V gene TRBV27; unclear D gene. Germline assignment: CDR1 MNHEY and CDR2 SMNVEV (reference sequence). This CDR3 spans 14 amino acids. Trimming cost V 5 bases and J 3 bases, with 8 bases left between them. The CDR3 is CASSPSFGANVLTF. Here the CDR3 DNA reads TGTGCCAGCAGTCCATCCTTTGGGGCCAACGTCCTGACTTTC.

This chain joins TRBV30 and TRBJ2-3; a possible D gene is TRBD2 (6 bases). Per germline, CDR1 GTSNPN and CDR2 SVGIG (reference sequence). The CDR3 length is 13 residues. V was pared by 6 bases and J by 3 bases, with 13 bases between. The CDR3 region has the DNA TGTGCCTGTTACCGGGGAGGAACAGATACGCAGTATTTT. Translated, it gives CACYRGGTDTQYF. Full variable domain (missing parts from reference TRBV30 and TRBJ2-3): SQTIHQWPATLVQPVGSPLSLECTVEGTSNPNLYWYRQAAGRGLQLLFYSVGIGQISSEVPQNLSASRPQDRQFILSSKKLLLSDSGFYLCACYRGGTDTQYFGPGTRLTVL.

Written as DNA, the CDR3 is TGTGCCAGCTCATCCGAGATCCGTGATACGCAGTATTTT. Its protein is CASSSEIRDTQYF. The rearrangement joins TRBV18 to TRBJ2-3; D remains unclear. Germline V gene sequence: CDR1 KGHSH, CDR2 LQKENI. V was shortened by 5 bases and J by 6 bases, with 12 bases between the two germline ends. This CDR3 is built from 13 residues.

This clone was found once. The rearrangement links TRBV9 to TRBJ2-7; a possible D gene is TRBD1 (6 bases). The V gene lost 2 bases and the J gene lost 3 bases, with 12 bases spanning the gap. Germline V gives CDR1 SGDLS, CDR2 YYNGEE. CDR3 size: 14 residues. The CDR3 nucleotides read TGTGCCAGCAGCGTCGAGCCAGGGGTCTACGAGCAGTACTTC. This encodes CASSVEPGVYEQYF. The whole variable domain, filled in from reference TRBV9 and TRBJ2-7, reads DSGVTQTPKHLITATGQRVTLRCSPRSGDLSVYWYQQSLDQGLQFLIQYYNGEERAKGNILERFSAQQFPDLHSELNLSSLELGDSALYFCASSVEPGVYEQYFGPGTRLTVT.

The chain uses TRBV6-5 and TRBJ2-1; the D is unclear. Trimming took off 0 bases at V and 6 bases at J, with 12 bases between the two ends. This CDR3 is 15 amino acids long. Germline lookup yields CDR1 MNHEY and CDR2 SVGAGI. The CDR3 nucleotides read TGTGCCAGCAGTTACTCGATAACCCCCGGCAATGAGCAGTTCTTC. It yields the protein CASSYSITPGNEQFF.

This chain uses TRBV18 with TRBJ1-2, with D hard to call. V dropped 6 bases and J dropped 8 bases, with 10 bases sitting between them. Germline assignment: CDR1 KGHSH and CDR2 LQKENI. The CDR3 contains 11 residues. This CDR3 is CASSTPKGYTF. The CDR3 DNA is TGTGCCAGCTCCACCCCTAAAGGCTACACCTTC.

The chain recombines TRBV9 with TRBJ2-3; TRBD1 is a possible D gene (5 bases). CDR1 and CDR2 (germline): SGDLS, YYNGEE. The CDR3 spans 16 residues. Trimming shortened V by 0 bases and J by 2 bases, and 13 bases separated the two germline ends. Here the CDR3 DNA reads TGTGCCAGCAGCGTAGCAGGGTCCAGAAACACAGATACGCAGTATTTT. It codes for CASSVAGSRNTDTQYF.